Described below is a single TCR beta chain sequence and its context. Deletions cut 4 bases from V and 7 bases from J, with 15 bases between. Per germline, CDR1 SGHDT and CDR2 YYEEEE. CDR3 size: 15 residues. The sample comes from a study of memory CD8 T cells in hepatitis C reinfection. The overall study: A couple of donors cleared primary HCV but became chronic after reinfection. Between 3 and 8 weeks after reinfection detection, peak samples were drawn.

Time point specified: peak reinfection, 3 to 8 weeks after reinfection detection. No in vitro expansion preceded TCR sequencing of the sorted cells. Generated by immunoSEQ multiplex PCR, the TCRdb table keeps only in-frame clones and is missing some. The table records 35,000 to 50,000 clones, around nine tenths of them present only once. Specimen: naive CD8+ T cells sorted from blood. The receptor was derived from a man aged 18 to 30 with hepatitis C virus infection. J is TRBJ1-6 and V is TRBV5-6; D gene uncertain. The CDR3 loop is CASSILAGVNSPLHF. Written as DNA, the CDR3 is TGTGCCAGCAGCATTCTAGCCGGAGTAAATTCACCCCTCCACTTT.